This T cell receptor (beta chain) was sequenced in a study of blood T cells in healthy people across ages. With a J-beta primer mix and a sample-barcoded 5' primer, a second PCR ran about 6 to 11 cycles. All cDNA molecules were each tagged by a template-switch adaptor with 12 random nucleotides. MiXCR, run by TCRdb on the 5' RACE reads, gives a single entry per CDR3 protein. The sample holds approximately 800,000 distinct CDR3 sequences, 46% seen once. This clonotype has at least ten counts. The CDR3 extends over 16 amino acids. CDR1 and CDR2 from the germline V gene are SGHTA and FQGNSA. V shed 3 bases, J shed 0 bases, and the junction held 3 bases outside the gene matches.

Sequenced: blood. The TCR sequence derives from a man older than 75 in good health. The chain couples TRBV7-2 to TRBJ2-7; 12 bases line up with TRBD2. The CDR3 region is CASSFRTSGTSYEQYF. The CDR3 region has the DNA TGTGCCAGCAGCTTCAGGACTAGCGGGACCTCCTACGAGCAGTACTTC.